This T cell receptor beta chain was sequenced in a study of cytomegalovirus exposure and HLA in healthy donors. Overall study findings and caveats: It was reported that the classifier diagnosed cytomegalovirus status with high specificity and sensitivity in both the original and validation cohorts. Later analysis associated a missense DCLRE1C variant with TCR beta V- and J-gene trimming.

CDR1 and CDR2 (germline): MNHNS, SASEGT. This CDR3 comprises 15 residues. With 4 bases removed from V and 2 bases from J, the gap between germline ends came to 11 bases. The PCR had 60 Vbeta and 13 Jbeta primers. Clones were read by immunoSEQ multiplex PCR, and TCRdb kept only the in-frame ones, dropping some. The listing contains more than 100,000 clones. Healthy people donating bone marrow made up the donors. Notes on this clone: Its antigen is undetermined.

The chain links TRBV6-1 to TRBJ2-2; possible D gene TRBD2, 6 bases. The TCR was taken from a man aged 35-49 years in good health and CMV-seronegative. Sample: PBMCs. CDR3 residues: CASSVWTTNTGELFF. The CDR3 DNA is TGTGCCAGCAGTGTTTGGACTACCAACACCGGGGAGCTGTTTTTT.